This TCR beta chain was sequenced in a study of regulatory T cells in long-lasting Graves disease. Study results and caveats: Patients with persistent Graves' had lower TCR diversity than newly diagnosed patients.

Time point reported: persistent/refractory GD, antithyroid drugs over 5 years with positive TRAb. Making the TCR library involved RNA that had been extracted from PBMCs. Through Arm-PCR of CDR3 regions and iRepertoire HTBI primers, TCR beta libraries were built. From the multiplex PCR reads, TCRdb called clonotypes with MiXCR, one entry per CDR3 protein. The sample shows 350,000 to 450,000 distinct CDR3 sequences, around a fifth of them seen only once. To note about this clonotype: The antigen is unknown.

CDR3 length equals 14 residues. Trimming removed 6 bases from V and 4 bases from J, with 16 bases in between. Germline lookup yields CDR1 SQVTM and CDR2 ANQGSEA. The rearrangement joins TRBV29-1 to TRBJ2-1; tentative D call: TRBD2 (6 bases). The sequence was obtained from a female donor with Graves disease. The source material was peripheral blood mononuclear cells (PBMCs), sampled when the disease was refractory, from a patient treated with antithyroid drugs. As DNA, the CDR3 is TGCAGCGTGGGAAGCGGGCCAGAGTACAATGAGCAGTTCTTC. This translates into CSVGSGPEYNEQFF.